This T cell receptor (beta chain) was profiled in a study of vaccination and CD4 T cells after COVID-19. The Oncomine TCR Beta short-read assay sequenced DNA from cultured CD4+ T cells. Via MiXCR, TCRdb re-called the PCR reads, giving one row per CDR3 protein. The repertoire has roughly 7,600 distinct CDR3 sequences, roughly two fifths of them found once; the top ten carry roughly 13%. To note about this clonotype: The antigen is not known.

Treatment of the sample: approximately 10-day PBMC culture with coronavirus spike peptide pools or control peptides (ViraFEST assay). It was before the COVID-19 pandemic (2011-2018) that the unexposed donor's CD4+ T cells were collected. Antigen-specific T cell expansion with peptide pools preceded TCR sequencing in the ViraFEST approach. Germline values: CDR1 MNHEY, CDR2 SVGEGT. Trimming removed 6 bases from V and 0 bases from J, with 11 bases in between. The CDR3 runs to 14 residues. Sequencing was carried out using CD4+ T cells from blood, cultured in vitro. The chain uses TRBV6-2 or TRBV6-3 and TRBJ1-1; D is uncertain. This TCR was recovered from a human donor in good health. The CDR3 region is CASSPGGLNTEAFF. The CDR3 DNA follows: TGTGCCAGCAGCCCTGGAGGGTTGAACACTGAAGCTTTCTTT.